The present T cell receptor (beta chain) was sequenced within a study of cytomegalovirus exposure and HLA in healthy donors. Findings and limits, study-wide: In a later analysis, common viral pathogens appeared linked to several of the most significant clusters. Productive status was seen about 87% or about 30% of the time for most TCR beta V segments in an earlier analysis.

The PCR was carried out with 60 Vbeta primers and 13 Jbeta primers. Libraries were prepared by immunoSEQ multiplex PCR; TCRdb keeps only in-frame clonotypes and omits some of them. The sample lists hundreds of thousands of clones; approximately 80% were seen once. The CDR3 covers 16 residues. Germline lookup yields CDR1 SGHTA and CDR2 FQGTGA. V was trimmed by 5 bases and J by 4 bases, leaving 18 bases between them. Notes on this clone: Its antigen is not identified.

This sequence was found in a male donor in good health and CMV-seronegative. Sequenced: PBMCs. This chain links TRBV7-3 with TRBJ2-1; possibly TRBD2 for D (7 bases). CDR3 in amino acids: CASSPYVGGGYNEQFF. For the CDR3, the DNA is TGTGCCAGCAGCCCCTACGTAGGGGGGGGATACAATGAGCAGTTCTTC.